This TCR beta chain stems from a study of T cell responses to AZD1222 COVID-19 vaccine. General study points: White British donors predominated, females outnumbered males, and clonal diversity was possibly underestimated. CD4 TCRs covered the whole spike, strongest at regions 160-218 and 743-854. Seropositive at baseline were only six AZD1222 recipients. Close to half of all spike-specific TCRs reportedly target regions of the variants that are unmutated.

The CDR3 length is 14 residues. The germline V and J ends were trimmed by 2 bases and 3 bases, with 10 bases remaining between them. Germline CDR1 is SGHVS and CDR2 is FQNEAQ. A word on this clone: Its target is unknown.

Data came from immunoSEQ multiplex PCR; TCRdb stores just in-frame clones and leaves some out. The table shows roughly 120,000 clones, with around 93% occurring only once. This TCR derives from an adult in good health. The rearrangement joins TRBV7-8 to TRBJ2-5, with D perhaps TRBD2 (5 bases). Sequencing used peripheral blood, obtained on day 0 of AZD1222 vaccination. Written as DNA, the CDR3 is TGTGCCAGCAGCTTATCGGAGGCGGAAGAGACCCAGTACTTC. The encoded protein is CASSLSEAEETQYF.